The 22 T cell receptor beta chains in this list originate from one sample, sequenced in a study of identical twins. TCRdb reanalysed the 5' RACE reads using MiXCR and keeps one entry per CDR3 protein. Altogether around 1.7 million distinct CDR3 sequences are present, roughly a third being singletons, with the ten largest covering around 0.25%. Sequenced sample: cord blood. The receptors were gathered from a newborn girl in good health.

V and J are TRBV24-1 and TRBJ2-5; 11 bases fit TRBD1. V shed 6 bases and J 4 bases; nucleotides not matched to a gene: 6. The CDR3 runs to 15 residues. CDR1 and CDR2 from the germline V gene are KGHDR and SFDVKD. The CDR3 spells CATSIVDRGRETQYF. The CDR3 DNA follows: TGTGCCACCAGTATTGTGGACAGGGGGCGAGAGACCCAGTACTTC.

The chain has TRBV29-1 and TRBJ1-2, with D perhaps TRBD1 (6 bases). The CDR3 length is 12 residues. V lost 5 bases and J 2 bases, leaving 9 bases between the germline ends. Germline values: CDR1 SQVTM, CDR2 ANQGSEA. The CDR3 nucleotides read TGCAGCGTTCGGGGGCGGAACTATGGCTACACCTTC. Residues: CSVRGRNYGYTF.

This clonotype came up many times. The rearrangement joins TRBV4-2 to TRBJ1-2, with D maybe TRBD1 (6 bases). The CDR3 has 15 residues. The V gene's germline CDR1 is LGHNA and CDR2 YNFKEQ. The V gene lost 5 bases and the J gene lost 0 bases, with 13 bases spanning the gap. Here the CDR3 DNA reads TGTGCCAGCAGCACAGGGACGCTTTCTAACTATGGCTACACCTTC. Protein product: CASSTGTLSNYGYTF.

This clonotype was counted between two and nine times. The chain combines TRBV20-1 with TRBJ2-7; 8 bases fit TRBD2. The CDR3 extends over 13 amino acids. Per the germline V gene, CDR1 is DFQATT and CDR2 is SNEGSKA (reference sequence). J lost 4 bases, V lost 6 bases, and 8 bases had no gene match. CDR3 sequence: CSATPGGGYEQYF. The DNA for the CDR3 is TGCAGTGCAACACCCGGGGGGGGTTACGAGCAGTACTTC.

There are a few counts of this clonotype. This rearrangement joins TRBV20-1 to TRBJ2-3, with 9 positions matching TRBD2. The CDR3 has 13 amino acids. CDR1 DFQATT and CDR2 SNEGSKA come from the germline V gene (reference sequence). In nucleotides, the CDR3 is TGCAGCCCGCGGGGGGGTAGCACAGATACGCAGTATTTT. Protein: CSPRGGSTDTQYF.

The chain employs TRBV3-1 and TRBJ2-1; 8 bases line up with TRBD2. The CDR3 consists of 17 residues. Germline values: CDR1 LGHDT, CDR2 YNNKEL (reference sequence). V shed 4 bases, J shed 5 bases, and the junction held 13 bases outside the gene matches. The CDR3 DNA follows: TGTGCCAGCAGCCGAGCCTCGGTAGCGGGGACCAACAATGAGCAGTTCTTC. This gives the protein CASSRASVAGTNNEQFF.

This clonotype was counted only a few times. The CDR3 DNA sequence: TGTGCCAGCAGCTTAGATAGGCGGGGCGCGTACTTC. This translates into CASSLDRRGAYF. The chain is built from TRBV11-2 and TRBJ2-5, with D possibly matching TRBD2 (6 bases). The CDR3 has 12 amino acids. V was cut by 0 bases and J by 13 bases, with 12 bases left in between. Germline values: CDR1 SGHAT, CDR2 FQNNGV. Together with reference TRBV11-2 and TRBJ2-5, the CDR3 gives the full variable domain: EAGVAQSPRYKIIEKRQSVAFWCNPISGHATLYWYQQILGQGPKLLIQFQNNGVVDDSQLPKDRFSAERLKGVDSTLKIQPAKLEDSAVYLCASSLDRRGAYFGPGTRLLVL.

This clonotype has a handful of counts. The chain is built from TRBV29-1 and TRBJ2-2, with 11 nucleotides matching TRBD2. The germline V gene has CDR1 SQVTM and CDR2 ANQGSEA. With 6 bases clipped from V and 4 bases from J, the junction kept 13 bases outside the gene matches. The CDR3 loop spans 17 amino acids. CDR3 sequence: CSVTLAGARISTGELFF. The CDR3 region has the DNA TGCAGCGTCACACTAGCGGGAGCGAGGATTAGCACCGGGGAGCTGTTTTTT.

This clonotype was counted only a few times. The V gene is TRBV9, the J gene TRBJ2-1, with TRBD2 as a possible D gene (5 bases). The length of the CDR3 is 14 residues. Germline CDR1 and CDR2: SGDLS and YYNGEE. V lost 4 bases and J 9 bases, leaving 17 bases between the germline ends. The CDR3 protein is CASSPLDSELEQFF. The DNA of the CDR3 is TGTGCCAGCAGCCCGTTGGATAGCGAACTTGAGCAGTTCTTC. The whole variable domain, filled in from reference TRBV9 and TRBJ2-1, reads DSGVTQTPKHLITATGQRVTLRCSPRSGDLSVYWYQQSLDQGLQFLIQYYNGEERAKGNILERFSAQQFPDLHSELNLSSLELGDSALYFCASSPLDSELEQFFGPGTRLTVL.

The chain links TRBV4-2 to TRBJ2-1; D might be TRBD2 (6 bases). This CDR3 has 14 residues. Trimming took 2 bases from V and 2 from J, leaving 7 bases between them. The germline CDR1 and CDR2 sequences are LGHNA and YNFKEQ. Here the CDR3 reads CASSQRLAYNEQFF. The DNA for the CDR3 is TGTGCCAGCAGCCAAAGACTAGCCTACAATGAGCAGTTCTTC.

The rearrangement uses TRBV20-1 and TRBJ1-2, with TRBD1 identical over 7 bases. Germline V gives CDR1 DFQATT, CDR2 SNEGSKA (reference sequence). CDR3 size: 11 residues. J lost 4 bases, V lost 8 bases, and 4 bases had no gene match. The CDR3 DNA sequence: TGCAGTATATACAGGGGCTATGGCTACACCTTC. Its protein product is CSIYRGYGYTF.

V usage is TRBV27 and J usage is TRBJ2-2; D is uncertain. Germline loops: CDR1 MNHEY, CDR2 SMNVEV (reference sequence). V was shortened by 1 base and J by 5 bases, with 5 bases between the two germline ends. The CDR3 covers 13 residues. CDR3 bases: TGTGCCAGCAGTTTATATTTTACCGGGGAGCTGTTTTTT. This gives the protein CASSLYFTGELFF.

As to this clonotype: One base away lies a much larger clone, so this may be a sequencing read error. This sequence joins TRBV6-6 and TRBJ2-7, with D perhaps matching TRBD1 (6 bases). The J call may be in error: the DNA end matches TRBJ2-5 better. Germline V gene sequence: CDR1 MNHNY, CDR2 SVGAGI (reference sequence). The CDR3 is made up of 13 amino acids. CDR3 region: CASSLQGKVTQYF. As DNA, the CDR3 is TGTGCCAGCAGTCTACAGGGAAAAGTGACCCAGTACTTC.

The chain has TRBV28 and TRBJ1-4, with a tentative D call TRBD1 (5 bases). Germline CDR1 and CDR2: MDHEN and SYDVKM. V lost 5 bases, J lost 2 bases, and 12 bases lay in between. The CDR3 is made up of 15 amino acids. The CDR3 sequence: CASSLIGTTNEKLFF. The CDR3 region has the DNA TGTGCCAGCAGTCTAATCGGGACCACTAATGAAAAACTGTTTTTT.

The CDR3 here is CASSSRLPGTRQYF. The CDR3 nucleotides read TGTGCCAGCAGCTCGCGACTTCCAGGCACGAGGCAGTATTTT. The chain is built from TRBV5-6 and TRBJ2-3; D ambiguous. CDR3 size: 14 residues. Germline loops: CDR1 SGHDT, CDR2 YYEEEE. V shed 3 bases and J shed 11 bases, with 19 bases lying between them.

The CDR3 is CASSLVARGRRVTDTQYF. The CDR3 nucleotides are TGTGCCAGCAGCTTAGTTGCGAGAGGGCGCAGGGTCACAGATACGCAGTATTTT. V usage is TRBV7-2 and J usage is TRBJ2-3; D tentatively reads TRBD1 or TRBD2 (5 bases each). The CDR3 is 18 residues long. With 1 base removed from V and 2 bases from J, the gap between germline ends came to 19 bases. Germline V CDR1 and CDR2: SGHTA, FQGNSA.

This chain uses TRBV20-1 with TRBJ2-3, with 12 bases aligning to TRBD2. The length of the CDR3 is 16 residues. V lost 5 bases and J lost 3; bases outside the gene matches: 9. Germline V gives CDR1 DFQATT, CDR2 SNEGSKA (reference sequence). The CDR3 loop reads CSAGRLAGAFTDTQYF. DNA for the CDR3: TGCAGTGCTGGCCGACTAGCGGGGGCCTTTACAGATACGCAGTATTTT.

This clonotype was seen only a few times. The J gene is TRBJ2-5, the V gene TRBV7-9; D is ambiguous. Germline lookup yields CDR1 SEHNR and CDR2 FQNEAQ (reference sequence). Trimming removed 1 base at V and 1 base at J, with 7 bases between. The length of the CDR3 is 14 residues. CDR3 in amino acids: CASSLEPLQETQYF. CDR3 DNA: TGTGCCAGCAGCTTAGAACCGCTCCAAGAGACCCAGTACTTC.

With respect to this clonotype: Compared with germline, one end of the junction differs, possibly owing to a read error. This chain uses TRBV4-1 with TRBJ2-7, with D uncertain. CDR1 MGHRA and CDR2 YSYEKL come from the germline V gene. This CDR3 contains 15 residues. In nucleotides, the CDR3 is TGCGCCAGCAGCCAAGATGCGGCCTTGACCTACGAGCGGTACTTC. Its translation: CASSQDAALTYERYF.

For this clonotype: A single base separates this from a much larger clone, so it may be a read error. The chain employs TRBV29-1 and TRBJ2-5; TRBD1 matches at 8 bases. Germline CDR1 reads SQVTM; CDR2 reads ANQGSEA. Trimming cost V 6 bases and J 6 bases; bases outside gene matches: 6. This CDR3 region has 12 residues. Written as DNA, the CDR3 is TGCAGCGTGCCAGACAGGGGCAAGACCCAGTACTTC. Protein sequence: CSVPDRGKTQYF.

The CDR3 nucleotides are TGTGCCAGCAGCCAGAACGGGAACTATGGCTACACCTTC. Its protein is CASSQNGNYGYTF. This chain connects TRBV14 to TRBJ1-2; no clear D gene. The V gene lost 3 bases and the J gene lost 2 bases, with 7 bases spanning the gap. The CDR3 spans 13 residues. CDR1 SGHDN and CDR2 FVKESK come from the germline V gene.

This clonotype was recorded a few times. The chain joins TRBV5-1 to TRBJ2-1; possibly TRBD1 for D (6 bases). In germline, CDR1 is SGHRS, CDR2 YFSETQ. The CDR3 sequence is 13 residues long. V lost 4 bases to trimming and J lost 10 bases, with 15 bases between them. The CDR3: CASSLQIGQEQFF. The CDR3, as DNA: TGCGCCAGCAGCCTACAGATCGGACAGGAGCAGTTCTTC.